This TCR beta chain was documented in a study of control samples from healthy donors and cancer patients. Assay: immunoSEQ multiplex PCR; the TCRdb copy retains only in-frame clones and omits some. The sample consists of around 150,000 clones, nearly 96% of them appearing once. Only one count was recorded for this clone. The CDR3 totals 18 residues. Germline CDR1 reads KGHSH; CDR2 reads LQKENI. V was shortened by 6 bases and J by 5 bases, with 27 bases between the two germline ends. This clonotype was sampled from a woman aged 25-40 years in good health. Sequencing was done on a sample of blood. This chain joins TRBV18 and TRBJ2-3; TRBD1 might be the D (6 bases). The DNA for the CDR3 is TGTGCCAGCTCCGATACGGTATCACTACAGGGTTCCGGAGATACGCAGTATTTT. Residues: CASSDTVSLQGSGDTQYF.